These 18 T cell receptor beta chains share one sample of origin, sequenced in a study of molecular identifiers for immune sequencing clone quantification. TCRdb reprocessed the PCR reads with MiXCR, giving one entry per CDR3 protein. The sample lists about 500,000 distinct CDR3 sequences, around a fifth occurring once. Source material: naive CD8+ T cells from blood, with Jurkat cell RNA spiked in. The subset is: FACS-sorted CD8+CD4-CCR7+CD45RA+ naive T cells. All receptors derive from a human donor in good health. Some libraries in this study had Jurkat cell RNA spiked in.

This clonotype was recorded at least ten times. The chain uses TRBV29-1 and TRBJ2-3; tentatively, D is TRBD1 or TRBD2 (5 bases each). The V gene's germline CDR1 is SQVTM and CDR2 ANQGSEA. The germline V and J ends were trimmed by 8 bases and 1 base, with 13 bases remaining between them. This CDR3 contains 13 residues. As DNA, the CDR3 is TGCAGCCTGAGGGGAAGTGGCACAGATACGCAGTATTTT. Amino acids: CSLRGSGTDTQYF.

This clonotype was counted ten times or more. The V call is TRBV28, the J call TRBJ2-3; no definite D call. Trimming stripped 4 bases from V and 2 bases from J, with 10 bases between. The CDR3 covers 14 residues. In germline, CDR1 is MDHEN, CDR2 SYDVKM. In DNA, the CDR3 is TGTGCCAGCAGTTCCCAAGGACCCACAGATACGCAGTATTTT. The encoded protein is CASSSQGPTDTQYF.

This clonotype occurred a few times. The chain is built from TRBV12-3 or TRBV12-4 and TRBJ1-2; maybe TRBD1 (5 bases). Trimming stripped 6 bases from V and 5 bases from J, with 13 bases between. This CDR3 has 13 amino acids. CDR3 region: CASSPPGLYGYTF. In nucleotides, the CDR3 is TGTGCCAGCAGCCCACCGGGACTTTATGGCTACACCTTC.

This clonotype came up once. One junction end does not reproduce the germline sequence, and a read error may be involved. The rearrangement uses TRBV5-6 and TRBJ1-1; D is undetermined. The germline V gene encodes CDR1 SGHDT and CDR2 YYEEEE. This CDR3 is built from 12 residues. The CDR3 sequence: CASGLSSTEAFF. The CDR3 region has the DNA TGTGCCAGCGGCTTGAGTTCCACTGAAGCTTTCTTT.

The V call is TRBV6-1, the J call TRBJ2-2, with 10 bases matching TRBD2. CDR1 and CDR2 from the germline V gene are MNHNS and SASEGT. The CDR3 consists of 19 residues. Unmatched junction bases numbered 15, after V lost 8 bases and J lost 0 bases. The CDR3 DNA sequence: TGTGCCAGCCCAGTATATTACGGTACTAGCGGGGCGAACACCGGGGAGCTGTTTTTT. Translating gives CASPVYYGTSGANTGELFF.

The J gene is TRBJ1-2, the V gene TRBV4-3; 7 nucleotides align to TRBD1. Trimming took 7 bases from V and 7 from J; bases not matched to a gene: 15. The germline gives CDR1 LGHNA, CDR2 YSLEER. The CDR3 spans 15 residues. Here the CDR3 reads CASNPQVMTGLGYTF. The CDR3 DNA reads as TGCGCCAGCAACCCTCAAGTAATGACAGGGCTTGGCTACACCTTC.

This clonotype was recorded a few times. This chain connects TRBV6-2 or TRBV6-3 to TRBJ2-7, with 10 positions matching TRBD2. Germline V gives CDR1 MNHEY, CDR2 SVGEGT. This CDR3 has 15 amino acids. V lost 4 bases, J lost 2 bases, and 5 bases stayed unmatched. The CDR3 is CASSSWTSGAYEQYF. The DNA of the CDR3 is TGTGCCAGCAGTTCCTGGACTAGCGGAGCCTACGAGCAGTACTTC.

This clonotype came up many times. The J gene is TRBJ1-3, the V gene TRBV6-2 or TRBV6-3; possibly TRBD1 for D (6 bases). Trimming pared 2 bases from V and 1 base from J, leaving 9 bases between. Germline V gene lookup returns CDR1 MNHEY and CDR2 SVGEGT. The CDR3 consists of 15 residues. The CDR3 reads CASSYDRTSGNTIYF. As DNA, the CDR3 is TGTGCCAGCAGTTACGACAGGACTTCTGGAAACACCATATATTTT.

In its sample, this clonotype was seen once. The junction does not match germline at one end; this may be a read error. The genes are TRBV11-2 and TRBJ2-7; no reliable D call. Per germline, CDR1 SGHAT and CDR2 FQNNGV. This CDR3 spans 13 amino acids. The CDR3 region is CASSDTDYYGQYF. The DNA of the CDR3 is TGTGCCAGCAGCGACACGGATTACTACGGGCAGTACTTC.

This clonotype was found a few times. The rearrangement uses TRBV13 and TRBJ2-2; D is possibly TRBD1 or TRBD2 (5 bases each). V lost 2 bases and J lost 1, with 20 bases in between. The CDR3 loop spans 19 amino acids. The germline V gene has CDR1 PRHDT and CDR2 FYEKMQ (reference sequence). CDR3 residues: CASSLTPGMGTRNTGELFF. The CDR3 coding sequence is TGTGCCAGCAGCTTAACCCCCGGGATGGGGACCAGGAACACCGGGGAGCTGTTTTTT.

This clonotype was observed once. Given the absence of the conserved phenylalanine or tryptophan at the CDR3 end, a read error is likely. This rearrangement joins TRBV7-9 to TRBJ1-3, with TRBD1 identical over 9 bases. This CDR3 spans 17 amino acids. Per germline, CDR1 SEHNR and CDR2 FQNEAQ (reference sequence). Losses at the gene ends were 4 bases for V and 0 bases for J; bases not matched to a gene: 7. CDR3 DNA sequence: TGTGCCAGCAGCTCCCTGGGACAGGGCCCCTCTGGAAACACCATATATCTT. Translation: CASSSLGQGPSGNTIYL.

This clonotype was counted a few times. The rearrangement joins TRBV20-1 to TRBJ1-4; TRBD1 aligns across 7 bases. This CDR3 is 17 amino acids long. Germline lookup yields CDR1 DFQATT and CDR2 SNEGSKA (reference sequence). The junction had 15 bases not matched to a gene; V was cut back by 6 bases and J by 2 bases. The CDR3 DNA sequence: TGCAGTGCCCGGAGGGCCCAGACAGGGTTGACTAATGAAAAACTGTTTTTT. The encoded protein is CSARRAQTGLTNEKLFF.

As regards this clonotype: Mismatch with germline at one junction end may stem from a read error. The chain has TRBV9 and TRBJ2-1; D is uncertain. This CDR3 is built from 13 residues. Germline CDR1 reads SGDLS; CDR2 reads YYNGEE. The CDR3 DNA follows: TGTGCCAGCAGCGTACCCTCCAACAATGAGCAGTTCTTC. Amino acids: CASSVPSNNEQFF.

The chain employs TRBV12-3 or TRBV12-4 and TRBJ2-7; D is ambiguous. The CDR3 covers 13 residues. V was cut by 3 bases and J by 3 bases, with 9 bases left in between. This CDR3 is CASSFAGFYEQYF. DNA for the CDR3: TGTGCCAGCAGTTTCGCAGGATTCTACGAGCAGTACTTC.

This clonotype was recorded at least ten times. The chain couples TRBV5-6 to TRBJ2-6, with D tentatively TRBD1 or TRBD2 (5 bases each). The V gene lost 2 bases and the J gene lost 1 base, with 13 bases spanning the gap. The CDR3 consists of 17 residues. The germline V gene encodes CDR1 SGHDT and CDR2 YYEEEE. CDR3 amino acids: CASSFRDRLSGANVLTF. The CDR3 DNA follows: TGTGCCAGCAGCTTCCGGGACCGCCTTTCTGGGGCCAACGTCCTGACTTTC.

The CDR3 loop reads CASSYSASGYAGELFF. In DNA form, the CDR3 reads TGTGCCAGCAGTTACTCGGCTAGCGGGTACGCCGGGGAGCTGTTTTTT. The rearrangement links TRBV6-5 to TRBJ2-2, with 8 bases aligning to TRBD2. The germline V gene has CDR1 MNHEY and CDR2 SVGAGI. This CDR3 has 16 amino acids. V trimming: 0 bases; J trimming: 6 bases; junction bases outside the gene matches: 6.

The CDR3 sequence: CASSQLTGATNEKLFF. As DNA, the CDR3 is TGCGCCAGCAGCCAGTTGACAGGGGCAACTAATGAAAAACTGTTTTTT. This sequence joins TRBV4-3 and TRBJ1-4; TRBD1 matches at 8 bases. CDR1 is LGHNA, CDR2 YSLEER, per germline. J lost 0 bases, V lost 3 bases, and 3 bases had no gene match. This CDR3 is 16 amino acids long.

In this sample, this clonotype turned up many times. The chain recombines TRBV20-1 with TRBJ2-3; D gene ambiguous. Germline CDR1 DFQATT, CDR2 SNEGSKA (reference sequence). Between the trimmed V and J ends, which lost 0 bases and 1 base, there was a span of 17 bases. The CDR3 consists of 17 residues. This chain's CDR3 is CSARDVSNPRGTDTQYF. The CDR3 DNA follows: TGCAGTGCTAGAGATGTATCAAATCCCCGGGGCACAGATACGCAGTATTTT.